The clone carrying this T cell receptor beta chain was seen only once. As originally analysed: The authors estimated nucleated cell counts from reference gene primer amplification. The protocol was immunoSEQ multiplex PCR, while the TCRdb copy is restricted to in-frame clones and leaves out a portion. Clonal size and the V and J genes are those of that table, whereas D and trimming came from the DNA. This sample yields 95,000 to 110,000 clones, of which 85% to 90% are seen a single time; about 5.1% belongs to the top ten. These data belong to a study of blood T cell repertoires in COVID-19. About the research overall: Some COVID-19 samples were acute and others convalescent; all came from the United States, Italy and Spain. In each case, the material was cDNA or gDNA derived from T cells, B-cell-depleted T cells, or PBMCs.

The sample comprised peripheral blood. This TCR was sampled from a human donor in a cohort sampled during active COVID-19.

CDR3 nucleotide sequence: TGTGCCAGCAGTTTGCAGGGACTAGCGGGCGAGACCCAGTACTTC. Translating gives CASSLQGLAGETQYF. This chain joins TRBV2 and TRBJ2-5; 12 bases line up with TRBD2. V was clipped by 5 bases and J by 5 bases; unmatched bases: 6. Germline V gene sequence: CDR1 SNHLY, CDR2 FYNNEI. This CDR3 comprises 15 residues.